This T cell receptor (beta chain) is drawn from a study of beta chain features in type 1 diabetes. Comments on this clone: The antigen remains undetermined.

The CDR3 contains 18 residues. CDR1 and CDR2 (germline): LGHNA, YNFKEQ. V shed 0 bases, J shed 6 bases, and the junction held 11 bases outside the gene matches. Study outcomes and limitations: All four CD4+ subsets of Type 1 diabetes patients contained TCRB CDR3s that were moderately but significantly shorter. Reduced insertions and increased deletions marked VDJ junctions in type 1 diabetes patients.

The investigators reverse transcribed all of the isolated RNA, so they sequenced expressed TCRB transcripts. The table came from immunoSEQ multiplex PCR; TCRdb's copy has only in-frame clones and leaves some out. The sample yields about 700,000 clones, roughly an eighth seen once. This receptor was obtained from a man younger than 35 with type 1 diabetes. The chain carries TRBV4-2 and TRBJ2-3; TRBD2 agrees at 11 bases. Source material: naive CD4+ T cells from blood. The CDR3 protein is CASSQEFTASGGFDTQYF. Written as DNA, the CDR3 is TGTGCCAGCAGCCAAGAATTTACGGCTAGCGGGGGGTTCGATACGCAGTATTTT.